This is a list of T cell receptor beta chains from one sample in a study of control samples from healthy donors and cancer patients. Sequenced by immunoSEQ multiplex PCR; TCRdb stores in-frame clones only, minus some. The table has approximately 150,000 clones, 94% seen once. The specimen was blood. The receptor source for this set is a man aged 40-50 years in good health. Each CDR3 is given with its conserved first and last residue. The D gene is left open where the match is weak. Where a row states a size, it is once, few, many or the class of an expanded clone; other rows omit it.

d_gene	v_gene	abundance	j_gene	len	CDR3nt	CDR3aa
TRBD1	TRBV29-1	-	TRBJ2-7	12	TGCAGCGCTCAACAGGGGGCTCCCGAGCAGTACTTC	CSAQQGAPEQYF
-	TRBV14	-	TRBJ2-7	13	TGTGCCAGCAGCCTAGGCCGCTGGAACGAGCAGTACTTC	CASSLGRWNEQYF
-	TRBV27	-	TRBJ2-7	13	TGTGCCAGCTTCAACAGGGAATCCTACGAGCAGTACTTC	CASFNRESYEQYF
-	TRBV30	-	TRBJ1-1	13	TGTGCCTGGGAAAGGGAGGGGAACACTGAAGCTTTCTTT	CAWEREGNTEAFF
TRBD2	TRBV6-5	-	TRBJ2-1	15	TGTGCCAGCAAAACTCGGACTAGCGGGAGAGGTCCTCCGTTCTTC	CASKTRTSGRGPPFF
TRBD2	TRBV5-1	-	TRBJ2-3	15	TGCGCCAGCAGCCGGGGGCTAGCGGGTACAGATACGCAGTATTTT	CASSRGLAGTDTQYF
-	TRBV29-1	-	TRBJ1-3	16	TGCAGCGTTGAAGTTATATCCGGGACCTCTGGAAACACCATATATTTT	CSVEVISGTSGNTIYF
-	TRBV24-1	-	TRBJ2-3	13	TGTGCCACGGGGGGGGCCGGTACAGATACGCAGTATTTT	CATGGAGTDTQYF
TRBD2	TRBV19	once	TRBJ2-1	13	TGTGCCAGTAGTGAGACTAGCGTCGATGAGCAGTTCTTC	CASSETSVDEQFF
-	TRBV6-2/TRBV6-3	-	TRBJ2-7	15	TGTGCCAGCAGTATTGGGACCGTTACCCCCTACGAGCAGTACTTC	CASSIGTVTPYEQYF
TRBD1	TRBV2	-	TRBJ1-3	17	TGTGCCAGCAGTCCATCGACAGGGGCAATCTCTGGAAACACCATATATTTT	CASSPSTGAISGNTIYF
TRBD1	TRBV7-3	-	TRBJ2-2	15	TGTGCCAGCAGCCGGACAGGACCGAACACCGGGGAGCTGTTTTTT	CASSRTGPNTGELFF
-	TRBV30	once	TRBJ1-4	14	TGTGCCTGGAGTCTACGGGGATCCAATGAAAAACTGTTTTTT	CAWSLRGSNEKLFF
TRBD2	TRBV5-4	-	TRBJ2-5	16	TGTGCCAGCAGCTCAGGACTAGCGGGAGTAAGAGAGACCCAGTACTTC	CASSSGLAGVRETQYF
TRBD1	TRBV7-3	-	TRBJ2-5	16	TGTGCCAGCAGCCAACGGACAGGGGGCGCACGGGAGACCCAGTACTTC	CASSQRTGGARETQYF
-	TRBV5-8	-	TRBJ2-3	13	TGTGCCAGCAGCTTTACACTCACAGATACGCAGTATTTT	CASSFTLTDTQYF
-	TRBV6-6	-	TRBJ1-1	14	TGTGCCAGCAGTTACGGTAGCGGAGACACTGAAGCTTTCTTT	CASSYGSGDTEAFF
-	TRBV30	-	TRBJ2-1	13	TGTGCCTGGAGTGTATTAGTACTTAATGAGCAGTTCTTC	CAWSVLVLNEQFF
-	TRBV7-8	-	TRBJ1-1	14	TGTGCCAGCAGCTTTCAGGGGTTTTTCACTGAAGCTTTCTTT	CASSFQGFFTEAFF
-	TRBV7-9	-	TRBJ1-2	13	TGTGCCAGGATTACCCCCCCCCACTATGGCTACACCTTC	CARITPPHYGYTF
TRBD2	TRBV5-4	-	TRBJ2-1	15	TGTGCCAGCAGGATAGCGGGAGGGTCCTACAATGAGCAGTTCTTC	CASRIAGGSYNEQFF
-	TRBV6-4	-	TRBJ1-2	14	TGTGCCAGCAGTCCGCACGCGGGTAACTATGGCTACACCTTC	CASSPHAGNYGYTF
TRBD1	TRBV28	-	TRBJ1-1	12	TGTGCCAGCAGTTCCGGGACAGGGAGAGCTTTCTTT	CASSSGTGRAFF
-	TRBV19	-	TRBJ1-6	13	TGTGCCAGTCGGAGTGGGGCTAATTCACCCCTCCACTTT	CASRSGANSPLHF
TRBD2	TRBV10-3	once	TRBJ2-7	15	TGTGCCATCAGACCGGGACTAGCGGGAACGTACGAGCAGTACTTC	CAIRPGLAGTYEQYF
-	TRBV6-4	-	TRBJ2-1	14	TGTGCCAGCAGTGAACAGAGCTCCTACAATGAGCAGTTCTTC	CASSEQSSYNEQFF
TRBD2	TRBV10-3	-	TRBJ2-5	19	TGTGCCATCAGTGACCCGGGACTAGCGGGAGGACCCTACGGGGAGACCCAGTACTTC	CAISDPGLAGGPYGETQYF
-	TRBV28	-	TRBJ2-2	13	TGTGCCAGCAGTTTTATGGGGTCCGGGGAGCTGTTTTTT	CASSFMGSGELFF
-	TRBV3-1/TRBV3-2	-	TRBJ1-5	18	TGTGCCAGCAGCCAAGACTTGGACTCATATTATAGCAATCAGCCCCAGCATTTT	CASSQDLDSYYSNQPQHF
-	TRBV7-3	once	TRBJ2-7	14	TGTGCCAGCAGCTTAACGTTCGGTTCCTACGAGCAGTACTTC	CASSLTFGSYEQYF
TRBD1	TRBV24-1	-	TRBJ1-5	15	TGTGCCACCAGTGATCCGGGACAGGGGAACCAGCCCCAGCATTTT	CATSDPGQGNQPQHF
TRBD1	TRBV7-2	-	TRBJ2-5	15	TGTGCCAGCAGCCCAGGACAGGGAGGACGGGAGACCCAGTACTTC	CASSPGQGGRETQYF
-	TRBV10-1	-	TRBJ2-1	15	TGCGCCAGCAGTGAGTATCGGAGCTCCTACAATGAGCAGTTCTTC	CASSEYRSSYNEQFF
-	TRBV29-1	-	TRBJ1-6	13	TGCAGCGTCGCTGTGGGGGAGAATTCACCCCTCCACTTT	CSVAVGENSPLHF
TRBD1	TRBV4-1	-	TRBJ2-7	15	TGCGCCAGCAGCCAATGGGACAGGGAGCAAGACGAGCAGTACTTC	CASSQWDREQDEQYF
-	TRBV28	-	TRBJ2-4	12	TGTGCCAGCAGTTTATATCGCAACATTCAGTACTTC	CASSLYRNIQYF
-	TRBV12-5	-	TRBJ1-5	16	TGTGCTAGTGGTCAACCGGATGGGGCCTACAATCAGCCCCAGCATTTT	CASGQPDGAYNQPQHF
-	TRBV6-2/TRBV6-3	-	TRBJ1-1	14	TGTGCCAGCAGTCCACAGCAAACGAACACTGAAGCTTTCTTT	CASSPQQTNTEAFF
-	TRBV28	once	TRBJ1-5	12	TGTGCCAGCAGTATTAGCAATCAGCCCCAGCATTTT	CASSISNQPQHF
-	TRBV7-2	-	TRBJ2-2	15	TGTGCCAGCAGCCGTGGGGTTCTGAGAACCGGGGAGCTGTTTTTT	CASSRGVLRTGELFF
-	TRBV10-2	-	TRBJ1-5	14	TGCGCCAGCAGCAGGGCGGGGTCCCAGGCGCCCCAGCATTTT	CASSRAGSQAPQHF
-	TRBV4-1	-	TRBJ1-5	15	TGCGCCACAAGGGCGGACCTTTATAGCAATCAGCCCCAGCATTTT	CATRADLYSNQPQHF
-	TRBV3-1/TRBV3-2	-	TRBJ1-2	13	TGTGCCAGCAGCCAAGATTCGGGGATTGGCTACACCTTC	CASSQDSGIGYTF
-	TRBV27	-	TRBJ1-1	15	TGTGCCAGCAGTTTATTTTCGGGCCCGAACACTGAAGCTTTCTTT	CASSLFSGPNTEAFF
-	TRBV19	-	TRBJ1-5	12	TGTGCCACCCGAAAACCCAATCAGCCCCAGCATTTT	CATRKPNQPQHF